A selection of T cell receptor beta chains follows, all from one sample in a study of Ad26.COV2.S vaccination and SARS-CoV-2 variants. Profiled with immunoSEQ multiplex PCR; TCRdb holds only in-frame clones, not every one. The sample lists 350,000 to 450,000 clones, over 80% occurring once. Sequenced here: peripheral blood, sampled in a trial of Ad26.COV2.S vaccine versus placebo. These receptors all stem from a person aged 18-65 years who received the Ad26.COV2.S COVID-19 vaccine or a placebo. Each CDR3 is given with its conserved first and last residue. A D gene is named only where the DNA matches it firmly. For some rows the clone size is stated as once, few or many, or as a class when expanded; others skip it.

CDR3 DNA,CDR3 protein,J gene,D gene,clone size,V gene
TGTGCCAGCAGCCAGAGGAGGGGTTGGGAGACCCAGTACTTC,CASSQRRGWETQYF,TRBJ2-5,.,.,TRBV14
TGTGCCATCAGCGAGAGTATAACCTACAATGAGCAGTTCTTC,CAISESITYNEQFF,TRBJ2-1,.,.,TRBV10-3
TGTGCCAGCAGTTTAGCCCTGAACACTGAAGCTTTCTTT,CASSLALNTEAFF,TRBJ1-1,.,.,TRBV28
TGTGCCAGCAGCTTTCTAGCGGGGGGAGGAGGCGAGACCCAGTACTTC,CASSFLAGGGGETQYF,TRBJ2-5,TRBD2,.,TRBV7-2
TGTGCCAGCAGCCAAGCCCTAGGACAGAGCTATGGCTACACCTTC,CASSQALGQSYGYTF,TRBJ1-2,.,.,TRBV14
TGTGCCACCAGCACTCGGATTTTTGGAAACACCATATATTTT,CATSTRIFGNTIYF,TRBJ1-3,.,.,TRBV15
TGTGCCAGCAGTTCCCCCGGGTTCGACAGGGAAAACTACAATGAGCAGTTCTTC,CASSSPGFDRENYNEQFF,TRBJ2-1,TRBD1,.,TRBV6-2/TRBV6-3
TGCGCCAGCAGCTTGTGGGTAGGCACTGAAGCTTTCTTT,CASSLWVGTEAFF,TRBJ1-1,.,.,TRBV5-1
TGTGCCAGCAGCTTCCTACCCGCCGTAACCGTCTATGGCTACACCTTC,CASSFLPAVTVYGYTF,TRBJ1-2,.,.,TRBV7-9
TGTGCCAGCAGCGTGGGCAGAACAGATACGCAGTATTTT,CASSVGRTDTQYF,TRBJ2-3,.,.,TRBV9
TGTGCCTGGAGTGTACGGGACAGGGACTCCTATAATTCACCCCTCCACTTT,CAWSVRDRDSYNSPLHF,TRBJ1-6,TRBD1,once,TRBV30
TGTGCCAGCAGTGCCAGTGCTACAGCTCCGGAGTACTTC,CASSASATAPEYF,TRBJ2-7,.,few,TRBV2
TGTGCCAGCAGTTACCGCCCGGGGACGGTCACCGGGGAGCTGTTTTTT,CASSYRPGTVTGELFF,TRBJ2-2,.,.,TRBV6-5
TGTGCCATCAGTGAGTCGCTAGAATACGAGCAGTACTTC,CAISESLEYEQYF,TRBJ2-7,.,.,TRBV10-3
TGTGCCAGCAGCCAACGCCACAGGGGGCTATACAATGAGCAGTTCTTC,CASSQRHRGLYNEQFF,TRBJ2-1,TRBD1,.,TRBV14
TGTGCCAGCAGCTTAGTAGGAGGGCAGGGATCAGGCTACACCTTC,CASSLVGGQGSGYTF,TRBJ1-2,.,.,TRBV7-9
TGTGCCAGCCCAGGGAGGGGCGCAGCCAAAAACATTCAGTACTTC,CASPGRGAAKNIQYF,TRBJ2-4,.,.,TRBV21-1
TGCGCCAGCAGCTTGGAATCTCAGGGGGTATACTATGGCTACACCTTC,CASSLESQGVYYGYTF,TRBJ1-2,TRBD1,.,TRBV5-1
TGTGCCAGCAACGGGGGGGCCATAACGGGCACTGAAGCTTTCTTT,CASNGGAITGTEAFF,TRBJ1-1,.,.,TRBV2
TGTGCCAGCAGTTCGGGACAGGGGGCGAGGGAGACCCAGTACTTC,CASSSGQGARETQYF,TRBJ2-5,TRBD1,.,TRBV6-2/TRBV6-3
TGTGCCAGCAGGTCGTCAAATGAAAAACTGTTTTTT,CASRSSNEKLFF,TRBJ1-4,.,.,TRBV6-5
TGTGCCAGCAGCCAAGTTGGGACTAGCGGGGGGTCAGAACAAGAGACCCAGTACTTC,CASSQVGTSGGSEQETQYF,TRBJ2-5,TRBD2,.,TRBV3-1/TRBV3-2
TGTGCCAGCTCACCCCCTTTTAAATCGACAGGGGGCAGGTCACCCCTCCACTTT,CASSPPFKSTGGRSPLHF,TRBJ1-6,TRBD1,.,TRBV18
TGTGCCAGCAGCCTGGAGCCCGGGACTAGGGAGACCCAGTACTTC,CASSLEPGTRETQYF,TRBJ2-5,TRBD2,.,TRBV5-4
TGTGCCAGCAGCTTCGGACAGGGGAATCAGCCCCAGCATTTT,CASSFGQGNQPQHF,TRBJ1-5,TRBD1,.,TRBV13
TGTGCCAGTAGTATGTCAGGACAAGTACTCAATCAGCCCCAGCATTTT,CASSMSGQVLNQPQHF,TRBJ1-5,.,.,TRBV19
TGCGCCAGCAGCCAACCCCTAGGCGGGGGGCGAGGAGATACGCAGTATTTT,CASSQPLGGGRGDTQYF,TRBJ2-3,TRBD2,.,TRBV5-1
TGTGCCAGCAGTGACTTCCCAGGGGTTAGCACAGATACGCAGTATTTT,CASSDFPGVSTDTQYF,TRBJ2-3,.,.,TRBV6-4